What follows is one T cell receptor (beta chain) and its context. This specimen belongs to a study of early T cells in non-severe SARS-CoV-2 infection. The germline V and J ends were trimmed by 0 bases and 10 bases, with 15 bases remaining between them. This CDR3 region has 14 residues. TCRdb called the 5' RACE reads again in MiXCR, with one record for every CDR3 protein. Among about 35,000 distinct CDR3 sequences listed, 4.7% were seen once. The chain recombines TRBV12-3 or TRBV12-4 with TRBJ1-2; D ambiguous. The clonotype comes from an adult who was a healthcare worker with PCR-confirmed SARS-CoV-2 infection or an uninfected control (not recorded which). The sample was whole blood. CDR3 coding DNA: TGTGCCAGCAGTTTAGCCAAGGTTCCCCAATCCTACACCTTC. Translation gives CASSLAKVPQSYTF.